This T cell receptor beta chain comes out of a study of T cell responses to AZD1222 COVID-19 vaccine. Germline V gives CDR1 MNHEY, CDR2 SVGAGI. CDR3 length equals 15 residues. The trim removed 7 bases at V and 5 bases at J, leaving 4 bases unmatched. Profiling relied on immunoSEQ multiplex PCR, and the TCRdb table lists in-frame clones only, not all of them. The profile shows more than 110,000 clones, 88% of them singletons. The V gene is TRBV6-5, the J gene TRBJ2-2; 13 bases line up with TRBD2. The receptor's source is an adult in good health. Sequencing used peripheral blood, obtained on day 0 of AZD1222 vaccination. CDR3 sequence (DNA): TGTGCCAGCATCCAACTAGCGGGAGGGACCGGGGAGCTGTTTTTT. It encodes CASIQLAGGTGELFF.